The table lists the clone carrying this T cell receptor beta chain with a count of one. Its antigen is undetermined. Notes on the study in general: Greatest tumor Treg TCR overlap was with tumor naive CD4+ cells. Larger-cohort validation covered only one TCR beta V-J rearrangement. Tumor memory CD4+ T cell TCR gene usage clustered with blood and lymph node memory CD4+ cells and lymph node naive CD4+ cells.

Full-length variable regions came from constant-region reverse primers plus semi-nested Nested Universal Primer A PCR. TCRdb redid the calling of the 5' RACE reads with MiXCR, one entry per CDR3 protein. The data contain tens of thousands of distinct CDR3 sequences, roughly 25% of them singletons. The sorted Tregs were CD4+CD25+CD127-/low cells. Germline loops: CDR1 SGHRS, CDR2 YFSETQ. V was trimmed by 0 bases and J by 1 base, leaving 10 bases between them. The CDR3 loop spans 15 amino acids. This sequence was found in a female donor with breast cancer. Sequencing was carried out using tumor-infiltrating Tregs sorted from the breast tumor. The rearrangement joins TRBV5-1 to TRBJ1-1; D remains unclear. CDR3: CASSLVDTRNTEAFF. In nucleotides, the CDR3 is TGCGCCAGCAGCTTGGTTGACACGAGGAACACTGAAGCTTTCTTT.